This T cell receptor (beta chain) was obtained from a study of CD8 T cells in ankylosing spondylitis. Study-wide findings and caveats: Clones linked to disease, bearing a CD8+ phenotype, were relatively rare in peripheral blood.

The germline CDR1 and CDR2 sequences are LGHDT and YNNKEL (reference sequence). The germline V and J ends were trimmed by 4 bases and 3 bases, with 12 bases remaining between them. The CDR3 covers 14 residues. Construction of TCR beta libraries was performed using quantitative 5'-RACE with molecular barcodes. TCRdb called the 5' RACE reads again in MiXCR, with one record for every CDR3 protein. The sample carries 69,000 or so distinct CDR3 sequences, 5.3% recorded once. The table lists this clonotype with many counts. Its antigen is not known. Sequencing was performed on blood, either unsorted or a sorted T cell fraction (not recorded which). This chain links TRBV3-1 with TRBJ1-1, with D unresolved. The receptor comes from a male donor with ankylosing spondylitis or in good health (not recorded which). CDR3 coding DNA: TGTGCCAGCAGCCCCGAGCGGGTGCACACTGAAGCTTTCTTT. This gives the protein CASSPERVHTEAFF.